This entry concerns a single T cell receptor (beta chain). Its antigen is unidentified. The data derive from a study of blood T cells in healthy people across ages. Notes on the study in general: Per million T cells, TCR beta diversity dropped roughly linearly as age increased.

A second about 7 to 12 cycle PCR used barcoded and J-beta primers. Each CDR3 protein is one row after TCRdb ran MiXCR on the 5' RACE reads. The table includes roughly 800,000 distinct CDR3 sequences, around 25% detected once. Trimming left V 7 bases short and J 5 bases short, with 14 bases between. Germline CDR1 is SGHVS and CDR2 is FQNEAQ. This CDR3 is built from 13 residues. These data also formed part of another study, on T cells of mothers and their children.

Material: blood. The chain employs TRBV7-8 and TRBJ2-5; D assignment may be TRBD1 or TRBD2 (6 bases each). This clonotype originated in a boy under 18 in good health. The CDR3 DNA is TGTGCCAGCACCCGGGGGCCAGAGGAGACCCAGTACTTC. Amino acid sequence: CASTRGPEETQYF.